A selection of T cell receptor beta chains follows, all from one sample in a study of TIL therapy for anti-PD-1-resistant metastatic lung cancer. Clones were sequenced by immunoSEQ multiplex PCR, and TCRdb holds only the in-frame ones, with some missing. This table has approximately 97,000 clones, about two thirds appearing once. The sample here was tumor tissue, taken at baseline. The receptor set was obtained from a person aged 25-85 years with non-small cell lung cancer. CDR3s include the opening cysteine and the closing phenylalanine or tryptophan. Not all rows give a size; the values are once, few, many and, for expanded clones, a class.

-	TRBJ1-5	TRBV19	CASSRQGVEHF
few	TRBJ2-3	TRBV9	CATSRGASDTQYF
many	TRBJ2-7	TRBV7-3	CASSLNISETGNSYEQYF
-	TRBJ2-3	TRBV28	CASTTWGSGRAGTDTQYF
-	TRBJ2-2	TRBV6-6	CASSYEGQGVTGELFF
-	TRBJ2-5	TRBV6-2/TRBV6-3	CASSYPWAGPSYF
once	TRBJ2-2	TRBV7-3	CASSYRPIIGTGELFF
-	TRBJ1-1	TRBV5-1	CASSSYLGGTEAFF
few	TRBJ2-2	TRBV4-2	CASSQDGPGELFF
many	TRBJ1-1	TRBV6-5	CASSDRDFHGAFF
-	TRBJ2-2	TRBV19	CASRRESTGELFF
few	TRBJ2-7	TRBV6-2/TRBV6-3	CASSPRGLAGGYEQYF
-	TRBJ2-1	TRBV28	CASSAPPGTINEQFF
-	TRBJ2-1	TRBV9	CASRAGAYNEQFF
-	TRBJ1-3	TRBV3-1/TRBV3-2	CASSSGTGRYTIYF
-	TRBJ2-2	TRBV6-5	CASRGTERGIGELFF
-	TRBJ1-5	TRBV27	CASSLGWAQPQHF
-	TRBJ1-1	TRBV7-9	CASSLKGVSEAFF
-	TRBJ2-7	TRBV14	CASSQVGSAPSYEQYF
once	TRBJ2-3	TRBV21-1	CASNKRHRSTDTQYF
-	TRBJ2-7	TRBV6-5	CASSLAGGAPGEQYF
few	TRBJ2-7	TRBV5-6	CASSLAREQYF
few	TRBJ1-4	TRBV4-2	CASSQDTLGLRLFF
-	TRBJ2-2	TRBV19	CASRVGQGVTGELFF
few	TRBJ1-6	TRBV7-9	CASSLVLGQGYNSPLHF
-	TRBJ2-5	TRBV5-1	CASSPRQGTETQYF
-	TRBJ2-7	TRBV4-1	CASSQETGYEQYF
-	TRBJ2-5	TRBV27	CASSLLAGWETQYF
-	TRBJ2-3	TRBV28	CASSLSIGRRNTDTQYF